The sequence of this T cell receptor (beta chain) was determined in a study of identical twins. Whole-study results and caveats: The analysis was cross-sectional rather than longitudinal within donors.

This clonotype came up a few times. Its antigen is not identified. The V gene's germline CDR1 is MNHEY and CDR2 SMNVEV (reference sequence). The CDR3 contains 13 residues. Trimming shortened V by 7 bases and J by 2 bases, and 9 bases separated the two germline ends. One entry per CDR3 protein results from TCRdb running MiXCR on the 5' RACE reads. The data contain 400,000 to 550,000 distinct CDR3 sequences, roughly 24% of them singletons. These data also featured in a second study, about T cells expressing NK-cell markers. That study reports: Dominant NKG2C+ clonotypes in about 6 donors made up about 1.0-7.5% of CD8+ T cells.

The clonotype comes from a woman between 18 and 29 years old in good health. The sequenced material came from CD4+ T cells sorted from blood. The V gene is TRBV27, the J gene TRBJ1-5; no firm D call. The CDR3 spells CASKGVGNQPQHF. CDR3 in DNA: TGTGCCAGCAAAGGTGTCGGCAATCAGCCCCAGCATTTT.